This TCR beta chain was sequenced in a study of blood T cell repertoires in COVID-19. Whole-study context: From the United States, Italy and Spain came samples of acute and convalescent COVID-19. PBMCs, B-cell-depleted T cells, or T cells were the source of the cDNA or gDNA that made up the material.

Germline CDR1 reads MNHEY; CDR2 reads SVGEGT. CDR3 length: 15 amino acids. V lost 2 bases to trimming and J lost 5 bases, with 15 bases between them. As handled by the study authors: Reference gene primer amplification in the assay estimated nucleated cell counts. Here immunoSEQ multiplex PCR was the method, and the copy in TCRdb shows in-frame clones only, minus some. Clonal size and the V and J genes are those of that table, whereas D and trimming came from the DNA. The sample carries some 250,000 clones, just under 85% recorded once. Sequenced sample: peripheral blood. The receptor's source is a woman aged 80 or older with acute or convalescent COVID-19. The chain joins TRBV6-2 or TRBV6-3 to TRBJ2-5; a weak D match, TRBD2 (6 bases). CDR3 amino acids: CASSYNSGLAETQYF. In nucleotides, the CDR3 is TGTGCCAGCAGTTACAATTCGGGTCTAGCGGAGACCCAGTACTTC.